This note documents a single TCR beta chain sequence. The entry originates in a study of shared clonotypes between healthy human individuals. At a deep level, the assay was run. The assay was immunoSEQ multiplex PCR, and TCRdb's table has in-frame clones only and misses some. The table includes fewer than 850,000 clones, about three quarters detected once. Germline V gene sequence: CDR1 SGDLS, CDR2 YYNGEE. Deletions cut 0 bases from V and 0 bases from J, with 6 bases between. The CDR3 extends over 14 amino acids. The chain couples TRBV9 to TRBJ1-1; D gene unclear. The source of this sequence is a woman aged 25 to 39 in good health. Sequences were obtained from memory CD4+ T cells sorted from blood. Noted subset: CD45RA-negative fraction. The CDR3 reads CASSVAAMNTEAFF. The CDR3 DNA sequence: TGTGCCAGCAGCGTAGCAGCTATGAACACTGAAGCTTTCTTT.